This TCR beta chain was captured in a study of CD8 T cells in ankylosing spondylitis. This clonotype was detected ten times or more. The antigen remains unidentified. V was pared by 2 bases and J by 1 base, with 7 bases of the junction left unmatched. CDR1 is SGHRS, CDR2 YFSETQ, per germline. The length of the CDR3 is 16 residues. Using quantitative 5'-RACE with molecular barcodes, the authors made TCR beta libraries. TCRdb itself ran the 5' RACE reads through MiXCR, one entry per CDR3 protein. The sample has about 200,000 distinct CDR3 sequences, 20% to 30% seen once; the top ten hold about 7%. Broader study findings: It was reported that disease-linked clones were significantly enriched in matched ankylosing spondylitis synovial fluid. Disease-linked clones bore a CD8+ phenotype, appearing relatively rarely in peripheral blood.

The gene calls are TRBV5-1 and TRBJ2-3, with 7 bases matching TRBD1. Sequencing was carried out using blood, either unsorted or a sorted T cell fraction (not recorded which). This sequence originates from a male donor with ankylosing spondylitis or in good health (not recorded which). CDR3 residues: CASSLTGVGRTDTQYF. The CDR3 coding sequence is TGCGCCAGCAGCTTAACAGGGGTCGGACGCACAGATACGCAGTATTTT.